This is a list of T cell receptor beta chains from one sample in a study of T cells in Graves' hyperthyroidism and ophthalmopathy. TCRdb re-analysed the multiplex PCR reads in MiXCR, keeping a single row per CDR3 protein. The sample includes some 600,000 distinct CDR3 sequences, 14% of them seen just once. Sequencing was done on a sample of blood. The receptors come from a woman in her 30s with Graves' hyperthyroidism that later progressed to Graves' ophthalmopathy. Both conserved end residues are part of each CDR3. The D gene is left open where the match is weak. Clone size appears in some rows only: once, few, many, or a class for an expanded clone.

CDR3 length: 14; D gene: NA; clone size: many; J gene: TRBJ1-4; V gene: TRBV28; CDR3 DNA: TGTGCCAGCACCGTAGGGCAGAATAGTGAAAAACTGTTTTTT; CDR3 protein: CASTVGQNSEKLFF
CDR3 length: 15; D gene: NA; clone size: few; J gene: TRBJ1-5; V gene: TRBV12-3/TRBV12-4; CDR3 DNA: TGTGCCAGCGGTTCTGAGACACTTACCAATCAGCCCCAGCATTTT; CDR3 protein: CASGSETLTNQPQHF
CDR3 length: 16; D gene: NA; clone size: many; J gene: TRBJ1-2; V gene: TRBV12-3/TRBV12-4; CDR3 DNA: TGTGCCAGCAGTTTAGCTCCCAGGCTTTCGCCACGTGGCTACACCTTC; CDR3 protein: CASSLAPRLSPRGYTF
CDR3 length: 13; D gene: TRBD1; clone size: NA; J gene: TRBJ2-7; V gene: TRBV28; CDR3 DNA: TGTGCCAGCAAAGGGACAGGGCTGTACGAGCAGTACTTC; CDR3 protein: CASKGTGLYEQYF
CDR3 length: 14; D gene: NA; clone size: many; J gene: TRBJ1-2; V gene: TRBV18; CDR3 DNA: TGTGCCAGCTCACCACCGGGGCAATCTTATGGCTACACCTTC; CDR3 protein: CASSPPGQSYGYTF
CDR3 length: 18; D gene: NA; clone size: many; J gene: TRBJ2-1; V gene: TRBV6-1; CDR3 DNA: TGTGCCAGCAGTGAAAGGGGCGGGAACATCCACCCCTACAATGAGCAGTTCTTC; CDR3 protein: CASSERGGNIHPYNEQFF
CDR3 length: 15; D gene: TRBD1; clone size: NA; J gene: TRBJ1-2; V gene: TRBV5-1; CDR3 DNA: TGCGCCAGCAGCTTCCGGACAGGGGTGGAGTATGGCTACACCTTC; CDR3 protein: CASSFRTGVEYGYTF
CDR3 length: 13; D gene: NA; clone size: many; J gene: TRBJ2-1; V gene: TRBV6-2/TRBV6-3; CDR3 DNA: TGTGCCAGCAGTATGACAGGATACAATGAGCAGTTCTTC; CDR3 protein: CASSMTGYNEQFF
CDR3 length: 15; D gene: TRBD1; clone size: many; J gene: TRBJ2-7; V gene: TRBV5-6; CDR3 DNA: TGTGCCAGCAGCTCGGGACAGGACTTTTTCTACGAGCAGTACTTC; CDR3 protein: CASSSGQDFFYEQYF
CDR3 length: 15; D gene: TRBD2; clone size: many; J gene: TRBJ2-7; V gene: TRBV14; CDR3 DNA: TGTGCCAGCAGCTCTTCCGGACTAGGAACCTACGAGCAGTACTTC; CDR3 protein: CASSSSGLGTYEQYF
CDR3 length: 13; D gene: NA; clone size: many; J gene: TRBJ1-5; V gene: TRBV5-5; CDR3 DNA: TGTGCCAGCAGCTTGGCGGTAGTTCAGCCCCAGCATTTT; CDR3 protein: CASSLAVVQPQHF
CDR3 length: 14; D gene: NA; clone size: many; J gene: TRBJ1-1; V gene: TRBV6-5; CDR3 DNA: TGTGCCAGCAGTTACCGGAGGAGCACCACTGAAGCTTTCTTT; CDR3 protein: CASSYRRSTTEAFF
CDR3 length: 17; D gene: NA; clone size: many; J gene: TRBJ2-6; V gene: TRBV2; CDR3 DNA: TGTGCCAGCATCGTAAGCGGGCCCAGCTCTGGGGCCAACGTCCTGACTTTC; CDR3 protein: CASIVSGPSSGANVLTF
CDR3 length: 15; D gene: NA; clone size: NA; J gene: TRBJ1-4; V gene: TRBV7-9; CDR3 DNA: TGTGCCAGCAGCCCTTTGTCGGTGGCTAATGAAAAACTGTTTTTT; CDR3 protein: CASSPLSVANEKLFF
CDR3 length: 13; D gene: NA; clone size: NA; J gene: TRBJ2-7; V gene: TRBV6-2/TRBV6-3; CDR3 DNA: TGTGCCAGCACATCGCCCCCGGTGCGCTGGCAGTACTTC; CDR3 protein: CASTSPPVRWQYF
CDR3 length: 15; D gene: NA; clone size: many; J gene: TRBJ2-3; V gene: TRBV11-2; CDR3 DNA: TGTGCCAGCAGCTTAGGATTGACGGGCACAGATACGCAGTATTTT; CDR3 protein: CASSLGLTGTDTQYF
CDR3 length: 15; D gene: NA; clone size: many; J gene: TRBJ2-5; V gene: TRBV12-3/TRBV12-4; CDR3 DNA: TGTGCCAGCAGTCTACGCCAGACAGGAGGGGAGACCCAGTACTTC; CDR3 protein: CASSLRQTGGETQYF
CDR3 length: 14; D gene: NA; clone size: few; J gene: TRBJ2-3; V gene: TRBV6-5; CDR3 DNA: TGTGCCAGCAGTTACGATGGAGGCACAGATACGCAGTATTTT; CDR3 protein: CASSYDGGTDTQYF
CDR3 length: 17; D gene: TRBD2; clone size: NA; J gene: TRBJ2-4; V gene: TRBV18; CDR3 DNA: TGTGCCAGCTCAATACTAGCGGGAAGGCTAGCCAAAAACATTCAGTACTTC; CDR3 protein: CASSILAGRLAKNIQYF
CDR3 length: 15; D gene: TRBD2; clone size: many; J gene: TRBJ2-7; V gene: TRBV7-9; CDR3 DNA: TGTGCCAGCAGCTTAGCTAGCGGGCGGTCCTACGAGCAGTACTTC; CDR3 protein: CASSLASGRSYEQYF
CDR3 length: 14; D gene: NA; clone size: few; J gene: TRBJ2-5; V gene: TRBV15; CDR3 DNA: TGTGCCAAAAAAGGGCGGGACCCCCGAGAGACCCAGTACTTC; CDR3 protein: CAKKGRDPRETQYF
CDR3 length: 14; D gene: TRBD2; clone size: many; J gene: TRBJ2-5; V gene: TRBV20-1; CDR3 DNA: TGCAGTGCCCCATCCAGCGGGAGTCAAGAGACCCAGTACTTC; CDR3 protein: CSAPSSGSQETQYF
CDR3 length: 13; D gene: NA; clone size: many; J gene: TRBJ2-3; V gene: TRBV3-1; CDR3 DNA: TGTGCCAGCAGCCAACCACTCTCAGATACGCAGTATTTT; CDR3 protein: CASSQPLSDTQYF
CDR3 length: 15; D gene: NA; clone size: many; J gene: TRBJ2-2; V gene: TRBV3-1; CDR3 DNA: TGTGCCAGCAGCCAAGAGGGATCCTACACCGGGGAGCTGTTTTTT; CDR3 protein: CASSQEGSYTGELFF
CDR3 length: 13; D gene: NA; clone size: many; J gene: TRBJ2-1; V gene: TRBV28; CDR3 DNA: TGTGCCAGCAGTTTACCCCAAGGGGCGGAGCAGTTCTTC; CDR3 protein: CASSLPQGAEQFF
CDR3 length: 13; D gene: NA; clone size: NA; J gene: TRBJ2-5; V gene: TRBV19; CDR3 DNA: TGTGCCAGTAGTATCGGCTCTGAGGGGACCCAGTACTTC; CDR3 protein: CASSIGSEGTQYF
CDR3 length: 13; D gene: NA; clone size: many; J gene: TRBJ1-5; V gene: TRBV18; CDR3 DNA: TGTGCCAGCCTTCCAAGGGGGGGACGGCCCCAGCATTTT; CDR3 protein: CASLPRGGRPQHF
CDR3 length: 17; D gene: TRBD1; clone size: NA; J gene: TRBJ1-5; V gene: TRBV20-1; CDR3 DNA: TGCAGTGCTTCTTCCCGGGACAGCGGCTATAGCAATCAGCCCCAGCATTTT; CDR3 protein: CSASSRDSGYSNQPQHF
CDR3 length: 14; D gene: TRBD2; clone size: NA; J gene: TRBJ2-3; V gene: TRBV10-1; CDR3 DNA: TGCGCCAGCAGTGGCGAGCGGGACTCAGATACGCAGTATTTT; CDR3 protein: CASSGERDSDTQYF
CDR3 length: 11; D gene: NA; clone size: many; J gene: TRBJ2-5; V gene: TRBV5-1; CDR3 DNA: TGCGCCAGCAGCTGGGGGCAGATGAGGTACTTC; CDR3 protein: CASSWGQMRYF
CDR3 length: 16; D gene: TRBD2; clone size: many; J gene: TRBJ2-1; V gene: TRBV30; CDR3 DNA: TGTACCATGGATGGGGGGGGACTAGCGGGACCTAATGAGCAGTTCTTC; CDR3 protein: CTMDGGGLAGPNEQFF
CDR3 length: 15; D gene: TRBD1; clone size: few; J gene: TRBJ2-1; V gene: TRBV7-9; CDR3 DNA: TGTGCCAGCAGTTTAGAGGGGGCGCGAGGGGTTGAGCAGTTCTTC; CDR3 protein: CASSLEGARGVEQFF
CDR3 length: 15; D gene: NA; clone size: NA; J gene: TRBJ1-2; V gene: TRBV6-5; CDR3 DNA: TGTGCCAGCAGTTACCTCGGGACTTCGTGGTATGGCTACACCTTC; CDR3 protein: CASSYLGTSWYGYTF
CDR3 length: 16; D gene: NA; clone size: NA; J gene: TRBJ1-3; V gene: TRBV18; CDR3 DNA: TGTGCCAGCTCACCAATTGGCACTAACTCTGGAAACACCATATATTTT; CDR3 protein: CASSPIGTNSGNTIYF
CDR3 length: 17; D gene: NA; clone size: many; J gene: TRBJ1-5; V gene: TRBV10-3; CDR3 DNA: TGTGCCATCAGTGAGCGGGTGGGGGCAGGAGGCAATCAGCCCCAGCATTTT; CDR3 protein: CAISERVGAGGNQPQHF
CDR3 length: 17; D gene: NA; clone size: few; J gene: TRBJ2-6; V gene: TRBV12-3/TRBV12-4; CDR3 DNA: TGTGCCAGCAGCCATGACAAGTACTTCTCTGGGGCCAACGTCCTGACTTTC; CDR3 protein: CASSHDKYFSGANVLTF
CDR3 length: 14; D gene: NA; clone size: many; J gene: TRBJ1-6; V gene: TRBV19; CDR3 DNA: TGTGCCAGTAGTTCCCCGGATCAGAGGTCACCCCTCCACTTT; CDR3 protein: CASSSPDQRSPLHF
CDR3 length: 16; D gene: NA; clone size: NA; J gene: TRBJ1-4; V gene: TRBV19; CDR3 DNA: TGTGCCAGTAGTATAGATCTTGAGGCGCCCCTTCTAAAACTGTTTTTT; CDR3 protein: CASSIDLEAPLLKLFF
CDR3 length: 12; D gene: NA; clone size: many; J gene: TRBJ1-5; V gene: TRBV19; CDR3 DNA: TGTGCCAGTAGGGACCTGAATCAGCCCCAGCATTTT; CDR3 protein: CASRDLNQPQHF